Included here is one T cell receptor beta chain sequence, with context. There are many counts of this clonotype. Which antigen it targets is not known. Qualities for individual bases were not recorded, and no much larger clone is one base off. These data belong to a study of T cells after yellow fever vaccination (dated by TCRdb to about 2019). Notes on the research overall: The SMART-Seq v4 Ultra Low Input RNA kit was used to prepare libraries from fractions with low cell numbers. To follow T-cell clones before and after both primary and booster YFV17D yellow fever vaccination, bulk TCR alpha and beta repertoires underwent longitudinal sequencing. The cohort comprised two healthy male donors, one aged 18 to 30 and one aged 30 to 39 years. Blood was collected at multiple timepoints before and after primary and secondary immunization, and bulk PBMC replicates and cell subsets were isolated.

Sample treatment or condition, as interpreted from the label and publication: live attenuated yellow fever vaccine strain. At every blood-draw timepoint, two biological replicates of bulk PBMCs were collected. PBMCs were isolated from peripheral blood using a standard Ficoll-Paque protocol. RNA was extracted with TriZol from bulk PBMCs, CD4 and CD8 fractions, and dextramer-positive and dextramer-negative fractions. Synthesis of TCR cDNA relied on 5'RACE template switching, a step that introduced a universal primer site along with unique molecular identifiers. cDNA synthesis was primed from both the TCR alpha and TCR beta constant segments. Library amplification involved two PCR steps, and the second step added sample barcodes and sequencing adapters. Sequencing of the libraries was done on either Illumina HiSeq 2500 (2x100 bp) or NovaSeq (2x150 bp). On the authors' methods: Demultiplexing of reads and collapsing into UMI consensus sequences were performed with MIGEC, and V(D)J alignment was carried out with MiXCR. Clonotypes responding to the vaccine were identified with edgeR on replicate PBMC samples, with the criteria of FDR below 0.01 and a log2 fold change above 5 up to day 15. Each bulk clonotype received a CD4 or CD8 identity based on whether the sequenced CD4 or CD8 repertoire contained that clonotype at higher abundance. In-frame beta chains were kept once TCRdb had trimmed the public reads at Q25 with fastp and called clones with MiXCR. Each entry merges the rows of one CDR3 protein and shows their most common DNA and genes. It is TCRdb's table, rather than the study itself, that gives the V and J calls and clone size. This sample comprises some 600,000 distinct CDR3 sequences, around an eighth of them detected only once. The ten largest clonotypes hold about 15% of the sample.

Results and caveats for the whole study, not just this receptor: The secondary T-cell response was found to be weaker but faster than the primary response, with a peak reached on day 5 rather than on day 15. Because only two donors were included in the study, the extent to which the findings can be generalized is limited. FACS-sorted repertoires could contain abundant contaminating clonotypes from the bulk population, so computational filtering was required. A small share of clonotypes occurred in both CD4 and CD8 compartments, likely arising from convergent recombination. Most clones expanded after primary vaccination were re-detected after the booster (about 95% of CD4 and 88% of CD8), suggesting broad memory maintenance.

The CDR3 goes from the cysteine to the phenylalanine over 15 residues. CDR3 DNA is the only sequence kept; it has 45 bases, read in frame from the first base. The germline V gene yields SGHTA for CDR1 and FQGNSA for CDR2. V gives up 1 base and J gives up 2 bases, and the segment between their germline ends measures 11 bases. The material sequenced was PBMCs, taken on the day of the yellow fever booster vaccination. The TCR originated in a man younger than 45 who received the YFV17D yellow fever vaccine. The chain is assembled from TRBV7-2 and TRBJ1-1; too little of a D gene remains to name it. The CDR3 is CASSLVVGSNTEAFF. The bases are TGTGCCAGCAGCTTAGTTGTGGGCTCAAACACTGAAGCTTTCTTT.